A single sample is the source of the 4 T cell receptor beta chains below, sequenced in a study of T cells after yellow fever vaccination. TCRdb reprocessed the 5' RACE reads with MiXCR, giving one entry per CDR3 protein. This table has some 340,000 distinct CDR3 sequences, about 10% appearing once. The specimen was CD4+ T cells sorted from PBMCs, collected 45 days after the yellow fever booster vaccination. Receptors originate from a man younger than 35 who received the YFV17D yellow fever vaccine.

This clonotype was seen more than once but under ten times. This chain links TRBV11-2 with TRBJ1-2, with 7 positions matching TRBD1. Unmatched junction bases numbered 1, after V lost 4 bases and J lost 2 bases. Germline V gene lookup returns CDR1 SGHAT and CDR2 FQNNGV. The CDR3 extends over 13 amino acids. The CDR3: CASSWDSNYGYTF. CDR3 nucleotide sequence: TGTGCCAGCAGCTGGGACAGCAACTATGGCTACACCTTC.

This clonotype was recorded a few times. This chain uses TRBV6-5 with TRBJ1-1; D is undetermined. With 0 bases removed from V and 1 base from J, the gap between germline ends came to 6 bases. Germline CDR1 is MNHEY and CDR2 is SVGAGI. The CDR3 length is 14 residues. The CDR3 DNA sequence: TGTGCCAGCAGTTACTCCCCATGGAACACTGAAGCTTTCTTT. Protein sequence: CASSYSPWNTEAFF.

The chain employs TRBV7-2 and TRBJ2-3, with D possibly matching TRBD2 (6 bases). The V end lost 7 bases, the J end lost 2 bases, and 31 bases lay between the germline ends. The CDR3 is 20 residues long. Germline CDR1 is SGHTA and CDR2 is FQGNSA. CDR3 coding DNA: TGTGCCAGCACCCTATACCTCTCCGCTGGGTTGGCGGGGTTCACAGATACGCAGTATTTT. This encodes CASTLYLSAGLAGFTDTQYF.

The V and J genes are TRBV29-1 and TRBJ2-3, with 9 bases matching TRBD2. Germline V lookup: CDR1 SQVTM, CDR2 ANQGSEA. Trimming at V came to 4 bases and at J to 5 bases, leaving 4 bases not matched to a gene. CDR3 length: 13 amino acids. The CDR3 nucleotides read TGCAGCGTTGCCCTAGCGGGGTTAGATACGCAGTATTTT. Its protein is CSVALAGLDTQYF.